These T cell receptor beta chains were read from a single sample in a study of T-cell memory formation after mild COVID-19. MiXCR, run by TCRdb on the 5' RACE reads, gives a single entry per CDR3 protein. The sample contains 89,000 or so distinct CDR3 sequences, about 13% of which appear only once. Material: PBMCs or a T cell subset sorted from them (not recorded which). The receptors were sampled from a man younger than 35 who had mild COVID-19 (a few samples of this study predate the infection). Cell type and time point are not known. The CDR3 runs from the conserved cysteine through the conserved F or W. D genes are given only for firm matches. A clone size is listed for some rows: how often the clone was seen (once, few, many), or a class if it is expanded.

clone_size,v_call,d_call,j_call,cdr3_aa,cdr3_nt
few,TRBV3-1,TRBD2,TRBJ2-5,CASLSSGASSEYQETQYF,TGTGCCAGCCTCTCTAGCGGGGCGTCCTCCGAATACCAAGAGACCCAGTACTTC
.,TRBV7-2,TRBD1,TRBJ2-7,CASSPGPGGIYEQYF,TGTGCCAGCAGCCCCGGTCCAGGGGGAATCTACGAGCAGTACTTC
.,TRBV29-1,.,TRBJ1-3,CSVGGTDGDRNTIYF,TGCAGCGTTGGGGGGACGGATGGAGATCGAAACACCATATATTTT
few,TRBV4-1,.,TRBJ2-2,CASSQVADNTGELFF,TGCGCCAGCAGCCAAGTGGCGGATAACACCGGGGAGCTGTTTTTT
few,TRBV12-3/TRBV12-4,TRBD2,TRBJ2-4,CASSTTEGGRAKNIQYF,TGTGCCAGCAGCACGACAGAGGGAGGGAGGGCCAAAAACATTCAGTACTTC
.,TRBV12-3/TRBV12-4,TRBD1,TRBJ1-1,CASRTGTDHTFF,TGTGCCAGCAGAACCGGGACAGATCATACTTTCTTT
few,TRBV6-1,.,TRBJ2-5,CASSELGTGTGETQYF,TGTGCCAGCAGTGAACTGGGCACAGGGACTGGGGAGACCCAGTACTTC
few,TRBV5-5,.,TRBJ2-3,CASSLAVPATDTQYF,TGTGCCAGCAGCTTGGCCGTACCTGCTACAGATACGCAGTATTTT
.,TRBV11-2,.,TRBJ1-1,CASSPPGGVNTEAFF,TGTGCCAGCAGCCCCCCGGGTGGGGTAAACACTGAAGCTTTCTTT
many,TRBV4-3,.,TRBJ1-5,CASSASSGQPQHF,TGCGCCAGCAGTGCCAGTTCTGGTCAGCCCCAGCATTTT
many,TRBV20-1,TRBD2,TRBJ2-1,CSARELAGAYNEQFF,TGCAGTGCTAGAGAATTAGCGGGGGCGTACAATGAGCAGTTCTTC
many,TRBV29-1,.,TRBJ2-3,CSAERSGPDTQYF,TGCAGCGCCGAAAGAAGCGGTCCGGATACGCAGTATTTT
many,TRBV5-4,.,TRBJ1-6,CASSPGLEHGFSLHF,TGTGCCAGCAGCCCCGGGTTGGAACACGGTTTTTCCCTCCACTTT
many,TRBV5-1,TRBD2,TRBJ2-3,CASSFLLADTDTQYF,TGCGCCAGCAGCTTCTTACTAGCGGACACAGATACGCAGTATTTT
.,TRBV6-5,.,TRBJ1-4,CASSYSIRSLNEKLFF,TGTGCCAGCAGTTACTCGATTCGCAGTTTGAATGAAAAACTGTTTTTT
few,TRBV9,TRBD1,TRBJ2-4,CASSVETGSNIQYF,TGTGCCAGCAGCGTAGAGACAGGGAGTAACATTCAGTACTTC
few,TRBV27,.,TRBJ2-3,CASSLSWTDTQYF,TGTGCCAGCAGTTTGTCTTGGACAGATACGCAGTATTTT
many,TRBV6-5,.,TRBJ1-5,CASSNGKNQPQHF,TGTGCCAGCAGTAACGGGAAGAATCAGCCCCAGCATTTT
few,TRBV5-1,TRBD1,TRBJ2-1,CASSLARGLSNEQFF,TGCGCCAGCAGCTTGGCCAGGGGGCTTTCGAATGAGCAGTTCTTC
.,TRBV29-1,.,TRBJ2-1,CSAAASVSNEQFF,TGCAGCGCTGCCGCTAGCGTGAGTAATGAGCAGTTCTTC
.,TRBV7-9,.,TRBJ2-7,CASSFSPGVILTYEQYF,TGTGCCAGCAGCTTTAGCCCCGGGGTGATCCTCACCTACGAGCAGTACTTC
.,TRBV5-1,.,TRBJ2-3,CASSLTQTSTDTQYF,TGCGCCAGCAGCTTGACGCAAACTAGCACAGATACGCAGTATTTT
few,TRBV6-2/TRBV6-3,TRBD1,TRBJ1-2,CASSVDRGQSGYTF,TGTGCCAGCAGCGTGGACAGGGGGCAATCCGGCTACACCTTC
.,TRBV4-1,.,TRBJ1-1,CASSQGPAPEAFF,TGCGCCAGCAGCCAAGGACCCGCCCCTGAAGCTTTCTTT
.,TRBV6-6,.,TRBJ2-1,CASSSDYGEQFF,TGTGCCAGCAGTTCGGACTATGGTGAGCAGTTCTTC
few,TRBV12-3/TRBV12-4,.,TRBJ2-1,CASRSQGDEQFF,TGTGCCAGCAGATCCCAGGGCGATGAGCAGTTCTTC
few,TRBV7-9,.,TRBJ1-1,CASSLKSGTEAFF,TGTGCCAGCAGCTTAAAATCAGGGACTGAAGCTTTCTTT
.,TRBV28,.,TRBJ1-4,CASSGPPGRTNEKLFF,TGTGCCAGCAGTGGTCCCCCCGGGCGAACTAATGAAAAACTGTTTTTT
few,TRBV2,.,TRBJ2-6,CASSYRTLRTGANVLTF,TGTGCCAGCAGTTACAGGACATTAAGGACTGGGGCCAACGTCCTGACTTTC
.,TRBV6-5,TRBD2,TRBJ2-5,CASSYSTGGQETQYF,TGTGCCAGCAGTTACTCGACGGGGGGGCAAGAGACCCAGTACTTC
few,TRBV20-1,TRBD2,TRBJ2-5,CSARLRGGGETQYF,TGCAGTGCTAGACTGCGGGGGGGAGGAGAGACCCAGTACTTC
few,TRBV7-9,.,TRBJ2-5,CASSLTTGTLVWTQYF,TGTGCCAGCAGCTTGACGACAGGGACTTTAGTGTGGACCCAGTACTTC
many,TRBV7-2,TRBD2,TRBJ2-3,CASSLAPGGPADTQYF,TGTGCCAGCAGCTTAGCGCCGGGGGGGCCGGCAGATACGCAGTATTTT
.,TRBV6-5,TRBD2,TRBJ2-1,CASRRTSGGTYNEQFF,TGTGCCAGCAGACGAACTAGCGGGGGGACCTACAATGAGCAGTTCTTC
few,TRBV20-1,.,TRBJ2-1,CSAESGAYNEQFF,TGCAGTGCGGAGTCCGGCGCCTACAATGAGCAGTTCTTC
many,TRBV4-2,TRBD2,TRBJ2-1,CASSQDGAGGFYNEQFF,TGTGCCAGCAGCCAAGATGGCGCGGGAGGGTTCTACAATGAGCAGTTCTTC
many,TRBV7-2,TRBD1,TRBJ1-6,CASTTGVYSPLHF,TGTGCCAGCACGACAGGGGTATATTCACCCCTCCACTTT
.,TRBV29-1,.,TRBJ2-2,CSVCDSYTGELFF,TGCAGCGTCTGTGACAGTTACACCGGGGAGCTGTTTTTT
.,TRBV24-1,.,TRBJ2-5,CATSDLQGSVETQYF,TGTGCCACCAGTGATTTGCAGGGGTCGGTAGAGACCCAGTACTTC
few,TRBV6-4,.,TRBJ2-2,CASSDSGTEVTGELFF,TGTGCCAGCAGTGACTCCGGGACCGAAGTCACCGGGGAGCTGTTTTTT
many,TRBV13,.,TRBJ1-3,CASSLGQGLEYSGNTIYF,TGTGCCAGCAGCTTAGGCCAGGGTTTGGAATACTCTGGAAACACCATATATTTT
.,TRBV14,.,TRBJ1-5,CASSQARRAQPQHF,TGTGCCAGCAGCCAAGCCCGAAGGGCACAGCCCCAGCATTTT
few,TRBV5-1,.,TRBJ2-1,CASSLYSIDEQFF,TGCGCCAGCAGCTTGTACAGTATCGATGAGCAGTTCTTC
many,TRBV4-1,TRBD2,TRBJ2-7,CASSQQRGGLYEQYF,TGCGCCAGCAGCCAGCAGCGGGGAGGCCTCTACGAGCAGTACTTC
.,TRBV7-9,TRBD1,TRBJ1-1,CASSLGTGDEAFF,TGTGCCAGCAGCTTAGGGACAGGGGATGAAGCTTTCTTT